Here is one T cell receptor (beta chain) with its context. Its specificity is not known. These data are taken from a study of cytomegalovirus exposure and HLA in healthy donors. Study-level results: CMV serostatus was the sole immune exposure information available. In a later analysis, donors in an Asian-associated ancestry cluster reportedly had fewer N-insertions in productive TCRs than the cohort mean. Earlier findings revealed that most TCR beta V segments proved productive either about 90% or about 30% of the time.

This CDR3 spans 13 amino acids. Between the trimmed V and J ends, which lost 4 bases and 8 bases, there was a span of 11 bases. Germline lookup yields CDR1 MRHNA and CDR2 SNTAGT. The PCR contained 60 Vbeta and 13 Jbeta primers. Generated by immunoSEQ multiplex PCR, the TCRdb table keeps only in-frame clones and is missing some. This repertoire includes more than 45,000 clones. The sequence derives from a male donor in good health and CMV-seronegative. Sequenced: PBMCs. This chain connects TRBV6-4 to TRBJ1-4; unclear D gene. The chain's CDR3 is CASSVRPREKLFF. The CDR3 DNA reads TGTGCCAGCAGTGTCAGGCCGAGAGAAAAACTGTTTTTT.